Each of the 10 T cell receptor beta chains below was sequenced from the same sample in a study of blood T cell repertoires in COVID-19. Sequencing was performed with immunoSEQ multiplex PCR; in TCRdb, only in-frame clones are kept and a portion is missing. This table has roughly 140,000 clones, around 90% appearing once. Sequencing was carried out using peripheral blood. The receptors were gathered from a woman aged 55-70 years with active or convalescent COVID-19.

This clone came up once. The rearrangement links TRBV19 to TRBJ2-2; D ambiguous. The CDR3 covers 12 residues. CDR1 and CDR2 from the germline V gene are LNHDA and SQIVND (reference sequence). V lost 5 bases to trimming and J lost 6 bases, with 7 bases between them. The CDR3 reads CASSPDSGELFF. The DNA of the CDR3 is TGTGCCAGTAGTCCAGATTCCGGGGAGCTGTTTTTT. The entire variable domain, with the rest obtained from reference TRBV19 and TRBJ2-2, is as follows: DGGITQSPKYLFRKEGQNVTLSCEQNLNHDAMYWYRQDPGQGLRLIYYSQIVNDFQKGDIAEGYSVSREKKESFPLTVTSAQKNPTAFYLCASSPDSGELFFGEGSRLTVL.

This clone was observed a single time. The V and J genes are TRBV5-1 and TRBJ2-3; possible D gene TRBD2, 5 bases. The CDR3 loop spans 14 amino acids. Trimming shortened V by 4 bases and J by 2 bases, and 11 bases separated the two germline ends. Germline CDR1 SGHRS, CDR2 YFSETQ. The CDR3 bases are TGCGCCAGCAGCGGCGGGCAGACCACAGATACGCAGTATTTT. Protein product: CASSGGQTTDTQYF.

In its sample, this clone was seen many times. The CDR3 DNA reads as TGTGCCAGCAGCCCCGGACAGGGTTGGAGCTACACCTTC. Protein: CASSPGQGWSYTF. The chain links TRBV11-2 to TRBJ1-2, with 8 bases aligning to TRBD1. V gave up 5 bases and J gave up 9 bases; unmatched junction bases: 8. Per the germline V gene, CDR1 is SGHAT and CDR2 is FQNNGV. The CDR3 totals 13 residues.

The CDR3 sequence: CASSHKPGQGADTQYF. The CDR3 bases are TGTGCCAGCAGCCACAAACCGGGACAGGGCGCCGATACGCAGTATTTT. The chain couples TRBV3-1 (or the pseudogene TRBV3-2) to TRBJ2-3; 9 positions match TRBD1. This CDR3 spans 16 amino acids. The V and J ends lost 3 bases and 6 bases, in that order; junction bases with no gene match: 10. Per the germline V gene, CDR1 is LGHDT and CDR2 is YNNKEL (reference sequence).

The chain links TRBV7-3 to TRBJ2-1, with 7 bases that match TRBD2. The germline V gene encodes CDR1 SGHTA and CDR2 FQGTGA. V lost 2 bases and J lost 4; bases outside the gene matches: 5. There are 15 residues in the CDR3. CDR3 amino acids: CASSLAGELYNEQFF. The DNA of the CDR3 is TGTGCCAGCAGCTTAGCGGGGGAACTATACAATGAGCAGTTCTTC.

The chain links TRBV21-1 to TRBJ1-4; the table's D call TRBD1 went unverified against the DNA. TRBV21-1 is a known pseudogene. This CDR3 region has 18 residues. The CDR3 bases are TGTGCCAGCAGCAAAACAGGGGGCGCGTCCCCAACTAATGAAAAACTGTTTTTT. Its translation is CASSKTGGASPTNEKLFF.

The chain carries TRBV19 and TRBJ1-2; D is unresolved. Germline lookup yields CDR1 LNHDA and CDR2 SQIVND (reference sequence). This CDR3 has 16 amino acids. Trimming removed 5 bases at V and 4 bases at J, with 20 bases between. CDR3 nucleotides: TGTGCCAGTAGTCCTCAGCCCCACAGTACACTCTATGGCTACACCTTC. Encoded protein: CASSPQPHSTLYGYTF.

The chain joins TRBV9 to TRBJ1-5; D gene ambiguous. Trimming stripped 0 bases from V and 7 bases from J, with 8 bases between. Germline values: CDR1 SGDLS, CDR2 YYNGEE. The CDR3 runs to 13 residues. CDR3 DNA: TGTGCCAGCAGCGTAGGCAGCGAGCAGCCCCAGCATTTT. Its translation: CASSVGSEQPQHF. Full variable domain (rest looked up from reference TRBV9 and TRBJ1-5): DSGVTQTPKHLITATGQRVTLRCSPRSGDLSVYWYQQSLDQGLQFLIQYYNGEERAKGNILERFSAQQFPDLHSELNLSSLELGDSALYFCASSVGSEQPQHFGDGTRLSIL.

This clone came up a few times. This chain links TRBV12-3 or TRBV12-4 with TRBJ1-5; D is unclear. Trimming pared 4 bases from V and 9 bases from J, leaving 13 bases between. The length of the CDR3 is 13 residues. The CDR3 nucleotides are TGTGCCAGCAGTTCCGGGATTCACGGGCCCCAGCATTTT. Protein product: CASSSGIHGPQHF.

This clone was seen more than once but under ten times. The chain uses TRBV4-1 and TRBJ2-3; TRBD2 matches 8 bases. The CDR3 totals 16 residues. V trimming: 0 bases; J trimming: 4 bases; junction bases outside the gene matches: 6. Germline CDR1 and CDR2: MGHRA and YSYEKL. CDR3 DNA sequence: TGCGCCAGCAGCCAAGACCGGGGGGGCAGGGCAGATACGCAGTATTTT. Its translation is CASSQDRGGRADTQYF.